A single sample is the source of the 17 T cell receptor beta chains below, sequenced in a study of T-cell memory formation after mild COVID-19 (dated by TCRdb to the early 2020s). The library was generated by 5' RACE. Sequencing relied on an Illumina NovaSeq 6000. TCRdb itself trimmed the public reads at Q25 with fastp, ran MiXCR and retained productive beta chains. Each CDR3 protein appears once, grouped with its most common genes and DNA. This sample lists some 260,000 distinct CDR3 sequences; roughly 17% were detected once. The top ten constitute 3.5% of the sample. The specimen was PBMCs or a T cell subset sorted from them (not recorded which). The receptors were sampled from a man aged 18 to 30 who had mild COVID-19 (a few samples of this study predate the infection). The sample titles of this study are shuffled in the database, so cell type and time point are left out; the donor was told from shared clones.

In DNA, the CDR3 is TGTGCCAGCTCACCACCAGAGGGCGGCGGGGTGAACACTGAAGCTTTCTTT. Protein: CASSPPEGGGVNTEAFF. This chain joins TRBV18 and TRBJ1-1; D ambiguous. CDR3 length: 17 amino acids. Trimming removed 0 bases from V and 0 bases from J, with 14 bases in between. CDR1 and CDR2 (germline): KGHSH, LQKENI.

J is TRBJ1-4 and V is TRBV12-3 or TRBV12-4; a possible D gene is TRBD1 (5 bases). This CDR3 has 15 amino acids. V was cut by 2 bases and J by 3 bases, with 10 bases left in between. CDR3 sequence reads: CASSLRQGSNEKLFF. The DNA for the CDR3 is TGTGCCAGCAGTTTACGGCAGGGTTCTAATGAAAAACTGTTTTTT.

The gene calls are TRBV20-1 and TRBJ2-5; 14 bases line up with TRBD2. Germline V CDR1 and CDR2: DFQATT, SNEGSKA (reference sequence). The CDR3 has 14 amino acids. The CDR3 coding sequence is TGCAGCGGGACTAGCGGGGGAAAGCAAGAGACCCAGTACTTC. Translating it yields CSGTSGGKQETQYF.

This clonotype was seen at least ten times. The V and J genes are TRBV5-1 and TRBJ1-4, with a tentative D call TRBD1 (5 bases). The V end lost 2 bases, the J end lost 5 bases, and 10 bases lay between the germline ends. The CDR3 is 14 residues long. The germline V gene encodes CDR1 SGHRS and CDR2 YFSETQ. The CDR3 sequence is CASSFGTGNEKLFF. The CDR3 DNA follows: TGCGCCAGCAGCTTCGGGACGGGGAATGAAAAACTGTTTTTT.

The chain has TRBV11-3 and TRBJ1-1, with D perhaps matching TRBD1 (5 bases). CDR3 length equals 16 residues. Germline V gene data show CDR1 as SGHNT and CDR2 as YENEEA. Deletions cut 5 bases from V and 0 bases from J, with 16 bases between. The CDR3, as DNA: TGTGCCAGCAGCAAGGGACCGCCCACCTTGAACACTGAAGCTTTCTTT. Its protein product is CASSKGPPTLNTEAFF.

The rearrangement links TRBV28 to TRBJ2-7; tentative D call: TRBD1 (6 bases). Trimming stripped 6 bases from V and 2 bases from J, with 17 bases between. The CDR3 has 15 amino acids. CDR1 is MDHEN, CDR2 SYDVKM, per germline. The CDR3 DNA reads TGTGCCAGCAGGGTCGGGCAGGGGAGTCCCTACGAGCAGTACTTC. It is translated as CASRVGQGSPYEQYF. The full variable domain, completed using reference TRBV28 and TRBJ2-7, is DVKVTQSSRYLVKRTGEKVFLECVQDMDHENMFWYRQDPGLGLRLIYFSYDVKMKEKGDIPEGYSVSREKKERFSLILESASTNQTSMYLCASRVGQGSPYEQYFGPGTRLTVT.

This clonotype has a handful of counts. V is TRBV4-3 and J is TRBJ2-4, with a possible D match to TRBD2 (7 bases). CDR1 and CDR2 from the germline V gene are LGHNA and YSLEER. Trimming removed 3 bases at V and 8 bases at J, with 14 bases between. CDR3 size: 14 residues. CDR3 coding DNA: TGCGCCAGCAGCCACCTGGGGGAGGGGGACATTCAGTACTTC. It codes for CASSHLGEGDIQYF.

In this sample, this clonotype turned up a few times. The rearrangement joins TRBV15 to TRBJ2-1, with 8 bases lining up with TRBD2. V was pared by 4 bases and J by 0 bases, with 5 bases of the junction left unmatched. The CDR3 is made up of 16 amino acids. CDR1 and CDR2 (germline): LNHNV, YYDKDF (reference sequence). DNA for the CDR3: TGTGCCACCAGCATCTTTAGCGGGGCCTCCTACAATGAGCAGTTCTTC. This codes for CATSIFSGASYNEQFF.

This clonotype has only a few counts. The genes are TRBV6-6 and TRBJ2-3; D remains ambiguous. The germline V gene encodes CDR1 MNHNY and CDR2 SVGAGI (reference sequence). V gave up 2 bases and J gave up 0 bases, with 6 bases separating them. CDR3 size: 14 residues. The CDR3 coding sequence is TGTGCCAGCAGTTACCCGGGTAGCACAGATACGCAGTATTTT. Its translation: CASSYPGSTDTQYF.

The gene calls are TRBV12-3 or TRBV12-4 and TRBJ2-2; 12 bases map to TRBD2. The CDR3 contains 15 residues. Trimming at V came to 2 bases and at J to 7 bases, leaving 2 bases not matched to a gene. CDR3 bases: TGTGCCAGCAGTTTACGACTAGCGGGGGTCGGGGAGCTGTTTTTT. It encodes CASSLRLAGVGELFF.

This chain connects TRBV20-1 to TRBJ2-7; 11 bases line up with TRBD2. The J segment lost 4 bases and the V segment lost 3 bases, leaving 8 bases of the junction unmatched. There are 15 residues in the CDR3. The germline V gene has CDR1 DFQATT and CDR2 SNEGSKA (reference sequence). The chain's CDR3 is CSARAVLAGGYEQYV. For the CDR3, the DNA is TGCAGTGCTAGGGCCGTTCTAGCGGGGGGATACGAGCAGTACGTC.

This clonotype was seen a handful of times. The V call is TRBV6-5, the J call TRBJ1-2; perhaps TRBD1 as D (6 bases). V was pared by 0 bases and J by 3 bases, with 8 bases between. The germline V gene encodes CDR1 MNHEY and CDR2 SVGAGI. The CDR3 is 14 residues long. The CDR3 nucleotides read TGTGCCAGCAGTTACTCGGGGGCCCACTATGGCTACACCTTC. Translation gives CASSYSGAHYGYTF.

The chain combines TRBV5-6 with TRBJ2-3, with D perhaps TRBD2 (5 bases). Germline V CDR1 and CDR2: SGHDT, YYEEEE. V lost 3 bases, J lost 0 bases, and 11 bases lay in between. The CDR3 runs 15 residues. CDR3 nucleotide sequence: TGTGCCAGCAGCTGGTGGGGAGTTAGCACAGATACGCAGTATTTT. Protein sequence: CASSWWGVSTDTQYF.

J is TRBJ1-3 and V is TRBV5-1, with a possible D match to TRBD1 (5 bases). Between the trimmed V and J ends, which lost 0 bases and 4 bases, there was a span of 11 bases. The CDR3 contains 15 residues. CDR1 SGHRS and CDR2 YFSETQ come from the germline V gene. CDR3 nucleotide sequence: TGCGCCAGCAGCTTGGCAGGGTTGAGAGGAAACACCATATATTTT. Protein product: CASSLAGLRGNTIYF.

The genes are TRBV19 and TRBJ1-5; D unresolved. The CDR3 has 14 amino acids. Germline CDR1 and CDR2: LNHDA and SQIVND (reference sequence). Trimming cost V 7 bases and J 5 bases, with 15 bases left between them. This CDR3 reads CASTPRRAHQPQHF. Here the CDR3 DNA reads TGTGCCAGTACCCCCCGGAGGGCGCATCAGCCCCAGCATTTT. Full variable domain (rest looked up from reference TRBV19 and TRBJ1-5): DGGITQSPKYLFRKEGQNVTLSCEQNLNHDAMYWYRQDPGQGLRLIYYSQIVNDFQKGDIAEGYSVSREKKESFPLTVTSAQKNPTAFYLCASTPRRAHQPQHFGDGTRLSIL.

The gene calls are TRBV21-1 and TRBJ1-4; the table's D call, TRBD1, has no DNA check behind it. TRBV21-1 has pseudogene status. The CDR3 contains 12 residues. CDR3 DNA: TGTGCCAGCAGCAAAGGGGGTCCAGGGCTGTTTTTT. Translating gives CASSKGGPGLFF.

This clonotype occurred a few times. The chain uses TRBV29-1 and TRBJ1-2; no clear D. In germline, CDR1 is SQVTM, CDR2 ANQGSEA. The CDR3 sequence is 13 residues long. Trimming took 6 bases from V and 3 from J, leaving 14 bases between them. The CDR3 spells CSVMDPADYGYTF. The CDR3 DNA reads TGCAGCGTCATGGACCCCGCGGACTATGGCTACACCTTC.